This T cell receptor beta chain came from a study of a mutant IDH1 vaccine in newly diagnosed glioma. Study summary: The treated group averaged about 39 years old and was about 60% male, about 40% female. Radiotherapy, temozolomide, or both had been given previously, and both were given to most.

Time point defined: baseline, week 1 (first vaccination visit). Indicated treatment: pre-vaccination baseline after standard-of-care therapy. New WHO grade 3 or 4 IDH1-mutant, ATRX-lost astrocytomas were present in all donors. The CDR3 is 14 residues long. Germline V CDR1 and CDR2: LNHDA, SQIVND (reference sequence). V was pared by 3 bases and J by 2 bases, with 8 bases between. The repertoire was sequenced with immunoSEQ multiplex PCR; TCRdb's copy has only in-frame clones and lacks some. The sample lists tens of thousands of clones; approximately 89% were seen once. The sequence was collected from a man in his thirties or forties with glioma. The sample here was PBMCs, taken from a glioma patient treated with radiotherapy, temozolomide or both. The chain carries TRBV19 and TRBJ1-3; perhaps TRBD1 as D (6 bases). CDR3 amino acids: CASSIRGPGNTIYF. The CDR3 DNA reads as TGTGCCAGTAGTATCCGGGGGCCTGGAAACACCATATATTTT.